This T cell receptor (beta chain) derives from a study of blood T cell repertoires in COVID-19. The J segment lost 4 bases and the V segment lost 5 bases, leaving 4 bases of the junction unmatched. This CDR3 region has 13 residues. Looked up from germline, CDR1 is LNHDA and CDR2 is SQIVND (reference sequence). Repertoires were generated with immunoSEQ multiplex PCR, while TCRdb's copy carries only in-frame clones and drops some. The data show under 200,000 clones, 79% seen once. This TCR derives from a woman aged 60-75 years with COVID-19, enrolled during active disease. The chain combines TRBV19 with TRBJ1-2; 7 bases match TRBD1. The sequencing input was peripheral blood. CDR3 DNA: TGTGCCAGTAGTCCGGGACAGTTCTATGGCTACACCTTC. Residues: CASSPGQFYGYTF.